This T cell receptor (beta chain) was profiled in a study of PD-1 blockade in classical Hodgkin lymphoma. Trimming removed 0 bases from V and 4 bases from J, with 11 bases in between. This CDR3 region has 14 residues. The germline gives CDR1 SGHDT, CDR2 YYEEEE. Each patient relapsed following autologous stem cell transplantation, and prior brentuximab vedotin exposure differed. As to this clone: Antigen unknown.

Here immunoSEQ multiplex PCR was the method, and the copy in TCRdb shows in-frame clones only, minus some. Of roughly 20,000 clones listed, just over 85% are singletons. General study results and limits: As was reported, newly diagnosed patients showed lower baseline TCR diversity than healthy donors did. The repertoire differences lack a defined cause, possibly disease activity or prior therapy.

The V call is TRBV5-6, the J call TRBJ2-7; D not certain. This TCR came from a human donor with classical Hodgkin lymphoma. The sample in question was peripheral blood mononuclear cells (PBMCs), obtained before the second cycle of nivolumab. CDR3 protein: CASSLAAVPYEQYF. Written as DNA, the CDR3 is TGTGCCAGCAGCTTGGCGGCAGTCCCTTACGAGCAGTACTTC.